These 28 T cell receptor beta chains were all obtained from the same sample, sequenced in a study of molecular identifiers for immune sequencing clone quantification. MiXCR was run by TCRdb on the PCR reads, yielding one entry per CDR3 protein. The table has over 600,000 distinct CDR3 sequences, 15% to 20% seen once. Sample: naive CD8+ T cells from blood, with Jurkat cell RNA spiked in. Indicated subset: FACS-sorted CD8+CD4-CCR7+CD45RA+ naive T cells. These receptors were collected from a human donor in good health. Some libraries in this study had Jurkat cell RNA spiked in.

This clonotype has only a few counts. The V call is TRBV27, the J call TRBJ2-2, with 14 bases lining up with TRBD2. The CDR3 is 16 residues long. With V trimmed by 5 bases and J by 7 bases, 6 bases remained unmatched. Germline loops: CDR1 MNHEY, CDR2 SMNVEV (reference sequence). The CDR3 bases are TGTGCCAGCAGTACCGGACTAGCGGGGGGTCACGGGGAGCTGTTTTTT. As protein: CASSTGLAGGHGELFF.

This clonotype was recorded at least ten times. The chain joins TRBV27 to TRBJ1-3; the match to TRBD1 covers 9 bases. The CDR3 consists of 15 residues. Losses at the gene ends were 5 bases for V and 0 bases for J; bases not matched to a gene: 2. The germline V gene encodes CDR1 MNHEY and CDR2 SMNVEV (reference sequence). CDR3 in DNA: TGTGCCAGCAGTCCGACAGGGGGCTCTGGAAACACCATATATTTT. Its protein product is CASSPTGGSGNTIYF.

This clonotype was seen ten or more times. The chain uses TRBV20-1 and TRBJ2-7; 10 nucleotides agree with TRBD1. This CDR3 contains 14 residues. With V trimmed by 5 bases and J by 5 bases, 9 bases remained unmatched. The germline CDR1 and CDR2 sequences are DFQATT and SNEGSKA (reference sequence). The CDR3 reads CSAEPGQGLHEQYF. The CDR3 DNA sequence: TGCAGTGCTGAACCGGGACAGGGGCTTCACGAGCAGTACTTC.

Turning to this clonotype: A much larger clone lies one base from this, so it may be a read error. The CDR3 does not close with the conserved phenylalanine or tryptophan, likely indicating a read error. The CDR3 region has the DNA TGTGCCAGCAGTTTGTCAGGGATCCAAGAGACCCAGTACCTC. This sequence encodes CASSLSGIQETQYL. The V call is TRBV28, the J call TRBJ2-5, with D perhaps matching TRBD1 (5 bases). The germline V gene has CDR1 MDHEN and CDR2 SYDVKM. The CDR3 runs 14 residues. Trimming stripped 3 bases from V and 1 base from J, with 9 bases between.

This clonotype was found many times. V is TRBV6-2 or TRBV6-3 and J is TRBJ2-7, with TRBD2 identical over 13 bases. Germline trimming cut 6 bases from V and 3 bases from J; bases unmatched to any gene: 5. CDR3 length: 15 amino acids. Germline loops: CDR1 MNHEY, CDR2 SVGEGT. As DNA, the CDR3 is TGTGCCAGCAGATCCGGACTAGCGGGAGACTACGAGCAGTACTTC. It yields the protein CASRSGLAGDYEQYF.

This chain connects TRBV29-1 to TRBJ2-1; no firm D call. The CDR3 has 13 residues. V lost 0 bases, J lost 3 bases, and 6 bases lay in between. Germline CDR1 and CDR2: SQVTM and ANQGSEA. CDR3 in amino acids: CSVEEAFYNEQFF. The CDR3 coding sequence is TGCAGCGTTGAAGAAGCTTTCTACAATGAGCAGTTCTTC.

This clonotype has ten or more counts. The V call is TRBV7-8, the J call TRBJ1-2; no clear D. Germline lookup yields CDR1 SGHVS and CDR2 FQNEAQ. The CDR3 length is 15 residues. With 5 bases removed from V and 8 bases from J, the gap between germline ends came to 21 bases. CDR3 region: CASSPQDMFLLGYTF. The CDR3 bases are TGTGCCAGCAGCCCCCAAGACATGTTTTTGTTGGGCTACACCTTC.

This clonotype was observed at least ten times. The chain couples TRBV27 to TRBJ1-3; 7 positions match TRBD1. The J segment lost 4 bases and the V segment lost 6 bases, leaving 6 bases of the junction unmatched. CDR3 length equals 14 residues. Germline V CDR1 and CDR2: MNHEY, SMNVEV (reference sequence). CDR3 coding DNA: TGTGCCAGCAGCCCGACAGGGTTAGGAAACACCATATATTTT. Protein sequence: CASSPTGLGNTIYF.

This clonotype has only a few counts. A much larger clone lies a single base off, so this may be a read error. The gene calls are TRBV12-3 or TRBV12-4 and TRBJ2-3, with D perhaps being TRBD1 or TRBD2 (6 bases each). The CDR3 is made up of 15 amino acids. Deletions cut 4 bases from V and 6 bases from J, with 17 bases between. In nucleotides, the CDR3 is TGTGCCAGCAGTTGGGGGGCAGGCGCCGGGGATACGCAGTATTTT. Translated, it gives CASSWGAGAGDTQYF.

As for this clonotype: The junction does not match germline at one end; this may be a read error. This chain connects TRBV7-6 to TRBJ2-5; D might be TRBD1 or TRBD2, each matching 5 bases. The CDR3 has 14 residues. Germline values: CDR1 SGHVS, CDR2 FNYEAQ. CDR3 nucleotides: TGTGCCAGCAGCTTATGGCGCCAGGGAGAGACCCGGTACTTC. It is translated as CASSLWRQGETRYF.

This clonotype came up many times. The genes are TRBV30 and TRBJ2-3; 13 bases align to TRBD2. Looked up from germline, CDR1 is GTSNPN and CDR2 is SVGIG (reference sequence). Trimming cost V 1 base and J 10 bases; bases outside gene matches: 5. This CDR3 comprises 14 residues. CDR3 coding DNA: TGTGCCTGGAGTGATGGACTAGCGGGAGCGGCGCAGTATTTT. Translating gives CAWSDGLAGAAQYF.

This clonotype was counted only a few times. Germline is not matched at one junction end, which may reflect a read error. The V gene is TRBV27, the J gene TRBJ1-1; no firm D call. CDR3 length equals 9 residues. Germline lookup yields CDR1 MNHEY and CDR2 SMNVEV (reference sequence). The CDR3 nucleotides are TGTGCCAGCAGGGTTGCCGGATCGTTT. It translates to CASRVAGSF.

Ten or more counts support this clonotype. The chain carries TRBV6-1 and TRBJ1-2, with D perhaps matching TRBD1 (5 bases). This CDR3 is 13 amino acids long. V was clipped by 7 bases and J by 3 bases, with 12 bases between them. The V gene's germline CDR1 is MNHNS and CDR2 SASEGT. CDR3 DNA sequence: TGTGCCAGCACTAAGGACACGTACTATGGCTACACCTTC. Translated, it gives CASTKDTYYGYTF.

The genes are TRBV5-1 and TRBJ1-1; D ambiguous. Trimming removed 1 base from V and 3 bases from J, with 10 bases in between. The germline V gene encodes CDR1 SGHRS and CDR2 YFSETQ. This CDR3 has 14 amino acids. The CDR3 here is CASSLTRKDTEAFF. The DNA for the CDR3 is TGCGCCAGCAGCTTGACACGGAAGGACACTGAAGCTTTCTTT.

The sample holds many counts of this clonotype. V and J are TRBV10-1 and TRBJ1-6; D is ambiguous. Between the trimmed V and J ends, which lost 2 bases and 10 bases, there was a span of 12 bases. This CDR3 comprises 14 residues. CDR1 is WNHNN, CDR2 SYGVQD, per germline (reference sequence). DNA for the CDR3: TGCGCCAGCAGTGAGGGAAACCGAAGATCACCCCTCCACTTT. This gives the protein CASSEGNRRSPLHF.

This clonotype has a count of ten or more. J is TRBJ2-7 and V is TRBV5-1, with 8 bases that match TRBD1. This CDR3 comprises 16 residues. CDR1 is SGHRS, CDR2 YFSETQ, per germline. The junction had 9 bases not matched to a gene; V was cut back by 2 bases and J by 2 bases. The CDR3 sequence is CASSFETGAVTYEQYF. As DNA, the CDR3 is TGCGCCAGCAGCTTCGAGACAGGGGCAGTTACCTACGAGCAGTACTTC.

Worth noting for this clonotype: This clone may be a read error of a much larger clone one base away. This chain's CDR3 is CDSSYGDYNEQFF. CDR3 nucleotide sequence: TGTGACAGCAGTTATGGGGACTACAATGAGCAGTTCTTC. V usage is TRBV6-5 and J usage is TRBJ2-1; D remains ambiguous. Germline values: CDR1 MNHEY, CDR2 SVGAGI. This CDR3 is built from 13 residues.

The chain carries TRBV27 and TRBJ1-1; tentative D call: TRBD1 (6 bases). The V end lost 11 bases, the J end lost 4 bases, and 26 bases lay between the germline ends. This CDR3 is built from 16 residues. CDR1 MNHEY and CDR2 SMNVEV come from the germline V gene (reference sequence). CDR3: CAGGQQGLRVGTEAFF. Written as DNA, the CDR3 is TGTGCCGGCGGACAACAGGGTCTAAGGGTTGGCACTGAAGCTTTCTTT.

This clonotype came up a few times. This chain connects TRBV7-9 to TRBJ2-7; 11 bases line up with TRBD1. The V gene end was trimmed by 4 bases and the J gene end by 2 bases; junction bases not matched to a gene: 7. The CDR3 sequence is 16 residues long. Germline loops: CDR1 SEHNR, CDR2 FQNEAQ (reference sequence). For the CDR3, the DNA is TGTGCCAGCAGCTCTCTGGGGACAGGGGGAACCTACGAGCAGTACTTC. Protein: CASSSLGTGGTYEQYF.

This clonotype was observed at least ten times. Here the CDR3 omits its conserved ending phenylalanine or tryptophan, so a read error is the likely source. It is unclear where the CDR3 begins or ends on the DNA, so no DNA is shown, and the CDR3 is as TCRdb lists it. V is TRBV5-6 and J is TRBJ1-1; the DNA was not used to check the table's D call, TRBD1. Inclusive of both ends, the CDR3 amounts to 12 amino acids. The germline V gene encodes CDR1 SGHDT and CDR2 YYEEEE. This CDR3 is CASSLVGVESWA.

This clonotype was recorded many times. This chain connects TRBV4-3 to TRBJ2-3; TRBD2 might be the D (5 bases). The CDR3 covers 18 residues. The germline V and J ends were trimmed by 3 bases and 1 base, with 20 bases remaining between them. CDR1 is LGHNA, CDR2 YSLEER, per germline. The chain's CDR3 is CASSQRADVLTRTDTQYF. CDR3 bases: TGCGCCAGCAGCCAGAGAGCGGACGTTTTGACTCGCACAGATACGCAGTATTTT.

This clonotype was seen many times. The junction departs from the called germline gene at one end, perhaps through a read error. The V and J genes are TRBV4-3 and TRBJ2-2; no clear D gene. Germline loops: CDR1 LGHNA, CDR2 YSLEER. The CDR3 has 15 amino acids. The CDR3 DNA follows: TGTGCCAGCAGCCAAGGTCTATCGAACACCGGGGAGCTGTTTTTT. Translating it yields CASSQGLSNTGELFF.

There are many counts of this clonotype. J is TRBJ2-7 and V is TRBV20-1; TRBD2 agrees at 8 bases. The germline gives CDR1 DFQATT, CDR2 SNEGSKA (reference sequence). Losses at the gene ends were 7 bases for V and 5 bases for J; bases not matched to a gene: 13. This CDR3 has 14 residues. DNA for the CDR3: TGCAGTGGAGAAACCGGGACTAGAGGGGACGAGCAGTACTTC. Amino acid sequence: CSGETGTRGDEQYF.

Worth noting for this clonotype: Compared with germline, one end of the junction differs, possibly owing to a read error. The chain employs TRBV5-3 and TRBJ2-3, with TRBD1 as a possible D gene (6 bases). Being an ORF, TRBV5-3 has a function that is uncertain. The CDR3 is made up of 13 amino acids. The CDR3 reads CASSPDSTDTQCF. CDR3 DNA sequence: TGTGCCAGCAGCCCGGACAGCACAGATACGCAGTGTTTT.

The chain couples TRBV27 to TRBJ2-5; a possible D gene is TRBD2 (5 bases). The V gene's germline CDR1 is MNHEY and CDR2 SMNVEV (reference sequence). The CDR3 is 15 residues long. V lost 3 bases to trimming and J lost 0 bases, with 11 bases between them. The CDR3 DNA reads TGTGCCAGCAGTTTGTCTAGCTGGGACCAAGAGACCCAGTACTTC. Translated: CASSLSSWDQETQYF.

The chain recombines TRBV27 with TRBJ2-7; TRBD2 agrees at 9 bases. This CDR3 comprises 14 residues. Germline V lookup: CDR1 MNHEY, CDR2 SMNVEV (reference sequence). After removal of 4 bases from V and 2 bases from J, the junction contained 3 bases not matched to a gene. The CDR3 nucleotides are TGTGCCAGCAGTTGGGCTAGCGGGGCCTACGAGCAGTACTTC. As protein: CASSWASGAYEQYF.

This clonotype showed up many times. This CDR3 reads CSAGGLAGTDTQYF. CDR3 bases: TGCAGTGCTGGGGGACTAGCGGGTACAGATACGCAGTATTTT. This rearrangement joins TRBV20-1 to TRBJ2-3; 12 nucleotides line up with TRBD2. Germline CDR1 and CDR2: DFQATT and SNEGSKA (reference sequence). V was pared by 5 bases and J by 3 bases, with 3 bases of the junction left unmatched. The CDR3 spans 14 residues.

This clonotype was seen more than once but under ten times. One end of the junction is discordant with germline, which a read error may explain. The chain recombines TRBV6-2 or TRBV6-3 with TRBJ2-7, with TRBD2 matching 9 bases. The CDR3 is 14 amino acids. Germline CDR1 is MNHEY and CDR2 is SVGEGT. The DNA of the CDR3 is TGTGCCAGCGGTTACTTTGCGGGAGGGTACGAGCAGTACTTC. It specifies CASGYFAGGYEQYF.